A single sample is the source of the 16 T cell receptor beta chains below, sequenced in a study of T cell responses to AZD1222 COVID-19 vaccine. Here immunoSEQ multiplex PCR was the method, and the copy in TCRdb shows in-frame clones only, minus some. The repertoire holds under 200,000 clones, 92% seen once, with about 4% in the top ten. The sequencing here drew on peripheral blood, taken on day 0 of MenACWY control vaccination. All receptors derive from an adult in good health.

V is TRBV12-5 and J is TRBJ2-7; 12 bases line up with TRBD2. Trimming removed 7 bases from V and 2 bases from J; junction bases left unmatched: 3. This CDR3 has 14 amino acids. Germline lookup yields CDR1 LGHNT and CDR2 FRNRAP. For the CDR3, the DNA is TGTGCTAGTGTCGGACTAGCGGGACCCTACGAGCAGTACTTC. Translation gives CASVGLAGPYEQYF.

The chain is built from TRBV28 and TRBJ1-2; TRBD1 aligns across 12 bases. The CDR3 sequence is 15 residues long. The V gene end was trimmed by 7 bases and the J gene end by 8 bases; junction bases not matched to a gene: 11. Germline-derived CDR1 and CDR2 are MDHEN and SYDVKM. CDR3 loop: CASIPGGQGAKGYTF. CDR3 sequence (DNA): TGTGCCAGCATCCCGGGGGGACAGGGGGCGAAGGGCTACACCTTC.

The chain employs TRBV10-2 and TRBJ2-7; D not resolved. CDR3 length equals 12 residues. Trimming took 6 bases from V and 6 from J, leaving 12 bases between them. Per germline, CDR1 WSHSY and CDR2 SAAADI. CDR3 DNA: TGCGCCAGCAGCAAGGGTTTGGGCGAGCAGTACTTC. Protein sequence: CASSKGLGEQYF.

This CDR3 reads CASSMSMSGAQPQHF. The CDR3 bases are TGTGCCAGTAGTATGTCTATGAGCGGCGCTCAGCCCCAGCATTTT. This rearrangement joins TRBV19 to TRBJ1-5; D remains ambiguous. Trimming took off 3 bases at V and 6 bases at J, with 15 bases between the two ends. This CDR3 contains 15 residues. The V gene's germline CDR1 is LNHDA and CDR2 SQIVND (reference sequence). The variable domain in full, with the rest retrieved from reference TRBV19 and TRBJ1-5, is DGGITQSPKYLFRKEGQNVTLSCEQNLNHDAMYWYRQDPGQGLRLIYYSQIVNDFQKGDIAEGYSVSREKKESFPLTVTSAQKNPTAFYLCASSMSMSGAQPQHFGDGTRLSIL.

Details on this clone: Other DNA sequences from this sample encode an identical CDR3 as well. The chain is built from TRBV9 and TRBJ2-7; 12 bases are shared with TRBD1. The V gene end was trimmed by 4 bases and the J gene end by 4 bases; junction bases not matched to a gene: 3. Germline V gene lookup returns CDR1 SGDLS and CDR2 YYNGEE. The CDR3 covers 14 residues. The CDR3: CASSPGQGAYEQYF. CDR3 DNA: TGTGCCAGCAGCCCGGGACAGGGGGCGTACGAGCAGTACTTC.

CDR3 nucleotides: TGTGCCAGCAGCTTAGTGTACTCTGACGAAGCTTTCTTT. This sequence encodes CASSLVYSDEAFF. The chain links TRBV7-2 to TRBJ1-1; D uncertain. CDR1 and CDR2 (germline): SGHTA, FQGNSA. The V and J ends lost 1 base and 8 bases respectively, with 11 bases between them. This CDR3 has 13 residues.

The V call is TRBV6-1, the J call TRBJ2-1; 10 nucleotides match TRBD2. The CDR3 extends over 18 amino acids. Trimming cost V 1 base and J 8 bases; bases outside gene matches: 14. The germline gives CDR1 MNHNS, CDR2 SASEGT. DNA of the CDR3: TGTGCCAGCAGTGAAGGGTCACTAGCGGGAAGTATTACGGATGAGCAGTTCTTC. Its protein is CASSEGSLAGSITDEQFF.

The chain uses TRBV5-1 and TRBJ1-1; D may be TRBD1 (6 bases). This CDR3 comprises 13 residues. Germline CDR1 is SGHRS and CDR2 is YFSETQ. V was clipped by 5 bases and J by 0 bases, with 8 bases between them. The CDR3 DNA reads as TGCGCCAGCAGTGACAGGATGAACACTGAAGCTTTCTTT. Translated: CASSDRMNTEAFF.

This clone occurred once. The rearrangement joins TRBV4-1 to TRBJ2-7; tentatively, D is TRBD2 (6 bases). The length of the CDR3 is 16 residues. V was pared by 0 bases and J by 0 bases, with 12 bases between. CDR1 and CDR2 (germline): MGHRA, YSYEKL. In nucleotides, the CDR3 is TGCGCCAGCAGCCAAGAGGAGGGCAGGGACTCCTACGAGCAGTACTTC. This sequence encodes CASSQEEGRDSYEQYF.

The chain's CDR3 is CASSLVRLAGPSSYNEQFF. The CDR3 DNA reads as TGTGCCAGCAGCTTAGTCAGACTAGCGGGGCCCAGCTCCTACAATGAGCAGTTCTTC. This chain joins TRBV11-2 and TRBJ2-1; 11 bases fit TRBD2. V trimming: 1 base; J trimming: 0 bases; junction bases outside the gene matches: 8. Per germline, CDR1 SGHAT and CDR2 FQNNGV. The CDR3 is made up of 19 amino acids.

The chain links TRBV7-9 to TRBJ1-1; possibly TRBD1 for D (5 bases). CDR3 length equals 12 residues. V was trimmed by 0 bases and J by 7 bases, leaving 6 bases between them. Per the germline V gene, CDR1 is SEHNR and CDR2 is FQNEAQ (reference sequence). CDR3: CASSLARDEAFF. The CDR3 nucleotides read TGTGCCAGCAGCTTAGCCAGGGATGAAGCTTTCTTT.

The CDR3 loop is CASSRGYPNTGELFF. DNA for the CDR3: TGTGCCAGCAGCCGGGGGTACCCGAACACCGGGGAGCTGTTTTTT. This sequence joins TRBV3-1 (or the pseudogene TRBV3-2) and TRBJ2-2, with D possibly called TRBD1 or TRBD2 (5 bases each). The germline V gene encodes CDR1 LGHDT and CDR2 YNNKEL (reference sequence). V was clipped by 4 bases and J by 0 bases, with 9 bases between them. The CDR3 extends over 15 amino acids.

V usage is TRBV3-1 (or the pseudogene TRBV3-2) and J usage is TRBJ1-2, with 12 bases identical to TRBD1. The CDR3 consists of 16 residues. Germline CDR1 is LGHDT and CDR2 is YNNKEL (reference sequence). J gave up 8 bases and V 0 bases, and 7 bases lay outside the gene matches. CDR3: CASSQDKGQGARGYTF. CDR3 nucleotides: TGTGCCAGCAGCCAAGATAAGGGACAGGGGGCGCGAGGCTACACCTTC.

The chain carries TRBV6-5 and TRBJ1-4; no firm D call. V gave up 5 bases and J gave up 8 bases, with 9 bases separating them. CDR3 size: 12 residues. From germline, CDR1 is MNHEY and CDR2 SVGAGI. The CDR3 nucleotides are TGTGCCAGCAGTCGGACTTCAGAAAAACTGTTTTTT. As protein: CASSRTSEKLFF.

V and J are TRBV11-3 and TRBJ2-2, with unresolved D. The CDR3 spans 16 residues. CDR1 and CDR2 from the germline V gene are SGHNT and YENEEA. Deletions cut 2 bases from V and 0 bases from J, with 10 bases between. The CDR3 region is CASSLRPGANTGELFF. CDR3 DNA sequence: TGTGCCAGCAGCTTACGTCCAGGAGCGAACACCGGGGAGCTGTTTTTT.

The CDR3 sequence: CASKRAGDNAGELFF. In DNA form, the CDR3 reads TGTGCCAGCAAGCGGGCAGGGGATAATGCCGGGGAGCTGTTTTTT. The chain recombines TRBV6-6 with TRBJ2-2, with D tentatively TRBD1 or TRBD2 (6 bases each). Trimming shortened V by 7 bases and J by 6 bases, and 18 bases separated the two germline ends. Germline V gene data show CDR1 as MNHNY and CDR2 as SVGAGI (reference sequence). The CDR3 runs to 15 residues.